A single sample is the source of the 21 T cell receptor beta chains below, sequenced in a study of T-cell reconstitution after alpha-beta-depleted transplantation in children. Unique molecular identifiers were used to barcode this TCRbeta library. TCRdb re-derived calls from the PCR reads in MiXCR, one entry per CDR3 protein. Altogether some 600,000 distinct CDR3 sequences are present, roughly 13% being singletons, with the ten largest covering over 2%. The starting material was PBMCs, mostly from graft donor cells, obtained 360 days after TCRalphabeta/CD19-depleted stem cell transplant. The receptors originated from a male patient aged 10 to 17 who had a stem cell transplant for acute myeloid leukemia, so the T cells may come from the graft donor.

This clonotype was found a few times. V and J are TRBV9 and TRBJ2-5, with D hard to call. V gave up 3 bases and J gave up 1 base, with 7 bases separating them. This CDR3 has 13 residues. Germline V gives CDR1 SGDLS, CDR2 YYNGEE. The CDR3 bases are TGTGCCAGCAGCGCCCGCGGCCAAGAGACCCAGTACTTC. Protein: CASSARGQETQYF. The variable domain in full, completed from reference TRBV9 and TRBJ2-5, reads DSGVTQTPKHLITATGQRVTLRCSPRSGDLSVYWYQQSLDQGLQFLIQYYNGEERAKGNILERFSAQQFPDLHSELNLSSLELGDSALYFCASSARGQETQYFGPGTRLLVL.

The table lists this clonotype with many counts. The chain's CDR3 is CSARDGDRAYEQYF. CDR3 DNA: TGCAGTGCTAGAGATGGAGACAGGGCATACGAGCAGTACTTC. The chain recombines TRBV20-1 with TRBJ2-7, with 7 nucleotides matching TRBD1. This CDR3 is built from 14 residues. The ends lost 0 bases at V and 4 bases at J; junction bases unmatched: 6. Germline assignment: CDR1 DFQATT and CDR2 SNEGSKA (reference sequence).

Many counts were recorded for this clonotype. The chain carries TRBV7-9 and TRBJ2-7; D might be TRBD1 (6 bases). V lost 5 bases, J lost 2 bases, and 13 bases lay in between. Germline V gives CDR1 SEHNR, CDR2 FQNEAQ (reference sequence). This CDR3 spans 14 amino acids. The CDR3 nucleotides are TGTGCCAGCAGCCCACCGACAGGAACCTACGAGCAGTACTTC. As protein: CASSPPTGTYEQYF.

This chain connects TRBV4-2 to TRBJ2-7; D is perhaps TRBD1 (6 bases). The germline V gene has CDR1 LGHNA and CDR2 YNFKEQ. Trimming removed 3 bases at V and 3 bases at J, with 21 bases between. The CDR3 loop spans 17 amino acids. The CDR3 loop is CASSHYTTGTKSYEQYF. The DNA for the CDR3 is TGTGCCAGCAGCCATTACACAACCGGGACAAAGAGCTACGAGCAGTACTTC.

In its sample, this clonotype was seen a few times. The rearrangement uses TRBV12-3 or TRBV12-4 and TRBJ1-4, with TRBD1 as a possible D gene (6 bases). Trimming removed 5 bases from V and 9 bases from J, with 13 bases in between. This CDR3 has 13 residues. In nucleotides, the CDR3 is TGTGCCAGCAGTCCCGAGGGGGGGAAAAAACTGTTTTTT. Protein: CASSPEGGKKLFF.

The V gene is TRBV6-2 or TRBV6-3, the J gene TRBJ2-7; unclear D gene. CDR1 is MNHEY, CDR2 SVGEGT, per germline. Between the trimmed V and J ends, which lost 2 bases and 2 bases, there was a span of 7 bases. This CDR3 spans 13 amino acids. For the CDR3, the DNA is TGTGCCAGCAGTTACGGAAGGGCCTACGAGCAGTACTTC. Translated: CASSYGRAYEQYF.

V is TRBV20-1 and J is TRBJ2-7; 10 bases are a match to TRBD1. Germline-derived CDR1 and CDR2 are DFQATT and SNEGSKA (reference sequence). With 3 bases clipped from V and 3 bases from J, the junction kept 5 bases outside the gene matches. This CDR3 has 14 amino acids. DNA for the CDR3: TGCAGTGCTAGGGGGGACAGGGGATTCTACGAGCAGTACTTC. Encoded protein: CSARGDRGFYEQYF.

This clonotype has only a few counts. J is TRBJ2-7 and V is TRBV7-9; D possibly corresponds to TRBD2 (6 bases). The CDR3 loop spans 17 amino acids. Looked up from germline, CDR1 is SEHNR and CDR2 is FQNEAQ (reference sequence). Trimming took 0 bases from V and 0 from J, leaving 15 bases between them. CDR3 in DNA: TGTGCCAGCAGCTTAGCGGTCGGGACTCTACTCTCCTACGAGCAGTACTTC. Translation gives CASSLAVGTLLSYEQYF. Supplemented by reference TRBV7-9 and TRBJ2-7, the full variable domain reads DTGVSQNPRHKITKRGQNVTFRCDPISEHNRLYWYRQTLGQGPEFLTYFQNEAQLEKSRLLSDRFSAERPKGSFSTLEIQRTEQGDSAMYLCASSLAVGTLLSYEQYFGPGTRLTVT.

V is TRBV6-5 and J is TRBJ2-1, with 7 bases matching TRBD1. The CDR3 is made up of 12 amino acids. Germline V gene sequence: CDR1 MNHEY, CDR2 SVGAGI. V lost 6 bases and J lost 9; bases outside the gene matches: 5. This CDR3 is CASSRQGIEQFF. The CDR3 DNA reads TGTGCCAGCAGCCGACAGGGTATTGAGCAGTTCTTC.

The sample holds a few counts of this clonotype. The chain employs TRBV29-1 and TRBJ1-2, with D perhaps matching TRBD1 (6 bases). Germline V gene sequence: CDR1 SQVTM, CDR2 ANQGSEA. The ends were cut back, 6 bases at V and 2 bases at J, with 10 bases in the middle. The CDR3 spans 12 residues. The DNA of the CDR3 is TGCAGCGTCCTACAGGGAAACTATGGCTACACCTTC. This gives the protein CSVLQGNYGYTF.

Remarks on this clonotype: A much larger clone sits a single nucleotide away, making a read error possible. The gene calls are TRBV2 and TRBJ2-7; 9 bases fit TRBD1. CDR3 length: 16 residues. With V trimmed by 2 bases and J by 6 bases, 11 bases remained unmatched. Germline CDR1 and CDR2: SNHLY and FYNNEI. CDR3 sequence: CASSEWPRGQGREQYF. The CDR3 region has the DNA TGTGCCAGCAGTGAATGGCCCAGGGGACAGGGCCGCGAGCAGTACTTC.

This clonotype was detected a few times. The chain joins TRBV20-1 to TRBJ2-7; no clear D gene. Trimming left V 3 bases short and J 2 bases short, with 11 bases between. CDR3 size: 13 residues. CDR1 and CDR2 (germline): DFQATT, SNEGSKA (reference sequence). DNA of the CDR3: TGCAGTGCTAGGAGGAGACCTCCCTACGAGCAGTACTTC. Encoded protein: CSARRRPPYEQYF.

This clonotype was seen repeatedly, ten times or more. The chain links TRBV11-2 to TRBJ2-5, with D perhaps matching TRBD2 (6 bases). CDR1 and CDR2 (germline): SGHAT, FQNNGV. V lost 5 bases and J lost 7, with 20 bases in between. This CDR3 is built from 15 residues. Here the CDR3 reads CASSRARGTGVTQYF. The CDR3 nucleotides read TGTGCCAGCAGCCGGGCACGGGGGACGGGGGTGACCCAGTACTTC.

This clonotype has a count of ten or more. V and J are TRBV2 and TRBJ2-3; D unresolved. Germline CDR1 SNHLY, CDR2 FYNNEI. This CDR3 is 13 amino acids long. The V end lost 5 bases, the J end lost 3 bases, and 9 bases lay between the germline ends. CDR3 bases: TGTGCCAGCAGTCCAGAAGTAACAGATACGCAGTATTTT. Translation gives CASSPEVTDTQYF.

CDR3 bases: TGTGCCTGGAGTACCGGGACAGGTATCGACGAGCAGTACTTC. Translation gives CAWSTGTGIDEQYF. V and J are TRBV30 and TRBJ2-7; 8 bases are shared with TRBD1. J lost 5 bases, V lost 2 bases, and 8 bases had no gene match. Germline V lookup: CDR1 GTSNPN, CDR2 SVGIG (reference sequence). This CDR3 contains 14 residues.

The gene calls are TRBV25-1 and TRBJ2-2; D not certain. The length of the CDR3 is 16 residues. The germline V and J ends were trimmed by 3 bases and 1 base, with 12 bases remaining between them. The V gene's germline CDR1 is MGHDK and CDR2 SYGVNS. The DNA of the CDR3 is TGTGCCAGCAGTGAGTCGACCTGGGGGAACACCGGGGAGCTGTTTTTT. This encodes CASSESTWGNTGELFF.

This clonotype has a handful of counts. Written as DNA, the CDR3 is TGTGCCAGCAGTTTGAAGCCCAGGGGATTCTCCTACGAGCAGTACTTC. Amino acids: CASSLKPRGFSYEQYF. This rearrangement joins TRBV12-3 or TRBV12-4 to TRBJ2-7; D possibly corresponds to TRBD1 (6 bases). V lost 3 bases and J lost 0, with 15 bases in between. The CDR3 spans 16 residues.

This clonotype was seen repeatedly, ten times or more. An end of the junction differs from the germline gene, which may be a read error. This chain joins TRBV7-7 and TRBJ2-1, with D possibly called TRBD1 or TRBD2 (5 bases each). There are 16 residues in the CDR3. From germline, CDR1 is SSHAT and CDR2 FNYEAQ (reference sequence). CDR3 residues: CASSFNLGKGSNEQFF. CDR3 sequence (DNA): TGTGCTAGCAGCTTTAATCTCGGGAAGGGGTCCAATGAGCAGTTCTTC.

The V gene is TRBV25-1, the J gene TRBJ2-5, with D perhaps matching TRBD1 (6 bases). This CDR3 contains 16 residues. Germline V CDR1 and CDR2: MGHDK, SYGVNS. The germline V and J ends were trimmed by 7 bases and 5 bases, with 23 bases remaining between them. CDR3 bases: TGTGCCAGCAAGGGGGTTCCCAGGGCCCTGGCGGAGACCCAGTACTTC. This sequence encodes CASKGVPRALAETQYF.

This clonotype was detected a few times. The chain recombines TRBV29-1 with TRBJ2-7; TRBD1 agrees at 7 bases. Germline CDR1 reads SQVTM; CDR2 reads ANQGSEA. There are 16 residues in the CDR3. The J segment lost 0 bases and the V segment lost 1 base, leaving 9 bases of the junction unmatched. CDR3 sequence: CSVEGGWAGGSYEQYF. For the CDR3, the DNA is TGCAGCGTTGAAGGGGGTTGGGCAGGGGGCTCCTACGAGCAGTACTTC.

The chain links TRBV12-3 or TRBV12-4 to TRBJ2-7; D gene uncertain. V was trimmed by 8 bases and J by 2 bases, leaving 13 bases between them. The CDR3 has 13 amino acids. CDR3 region: CASGQNPPYEQYF. CDR3 sequence (DNA): TGTGCCAGCGGGCAAAACCCGCCCTACGAGCAGTACTTC.